The clone carrying this T cell receptor (beta chain) was seen at least ten times. The cDNA was generated by 5'RACE with 10-nucleotide random UMIs. TCRdb passed the 5' RACE reads through MiXCR, listing each CDR3 protein once. Among under 70,000 distinct CDR3 sequences, 3% to 3.5% were seen once, and the ten largest hold approximately 7.1%. The data were taken from a study of neurological immune-mediated disorders. Looking at the study overall: Disease course was recorded as relapsing-remitting for around 31 and secondary progressive for about 8.5% of the roughly 35 multiple sclerosis patients.

The CDR3 extends over 17 amino acids. The V gene lost 6 bases and the J gene lost 1 base, with 20 bases spanning the gap. Germline V gene sequence: CDR1 MRHNA, CDR2 SNTAGT. Unsorted libraries were prepared from 2 million PBMCs that had been stored at -80 C. Sequenced sample: PBMCs. The sequence derives from a woman aged 55-70 years with multiple sclerosis. The chain combines TRBV6-4 with TRBJ2-3; D perhaps matches TRBD1 (5 bases). CDR3 sequence (DNA): TGTGCCAGCAGGAGCAGGGATGACAAGATCGGCACAGATACGCAGTATTTT. It translates to CASRSRDDKIGTDTQYF.